Shown below are 25 T cell receptor beta chains from a single sample sequenced in a study of post-analysis software for immune sequencing data. The study, taken as a whole, reports: Five TRBV segments, TRBV5-6, TRBV5-1 and TRBV20-1 among them, were found more frequent in patients than controls.

Unique-molecular-identifier-tagged TCR beta cDNA libraries were used. TCRdb reprocessed the PCR reads with MiXCR, giving one entry per CDR3 protein. The data contain about 200,000 distinct CDR3 sequences, about 30% of them singletons. Their antigens are not known. What was sequenced was blood. The receptors here all came from a girl under 18 with multiple sclerosis.

As to this clonotype: At one of its ends the junction is not consistent with the germline gene, which may arise from a read error. This sequence joins TRBV28 and TRBJ2-7; unclear D gene. Per the germline V gene, CDR1 is MDHEN and CDR2 is SYDVKM. This CDR3 is built from 12 residues. The CDR3 region has the DNA TGTGTCAGCAGTCCCAGCTCCTACGAGCAGTACTTC. Its translation is CVSSPSSYEQYF.

Worth noting for this clonotype: One base away lies a much larger clone, so this may be a sequencing read error. Here the CDR3 DNA reads TGCAGCGTTGACCCGGCCATTACAAATGAGCAGTTCTTC. This gives the protein CSVDPAITNEQFF. The rearrangement joins TRBV29-1 to TRBJ2-1; D is unresolved. The CDR3 sequence is 13 residues long. Trimming stripped 3 bases from V and 7 bases from J, with 13 bases between. Germline assignment: CDR1 SQVTM and CDR2 ANQGSEA.

The chain recombines TRBV28 with TRBJ2-7; 8 nucleotides line up with TRBD1. J was trimmed by 7 bases and V by 7 bases; bases with no gene match: 15. The CDR3 has 15 residues. Germline V gene sequence: CDR1 MDHEN, CDR2 SYDVKM. The CDR3, as DNA: TGTGCCAGCAATCCGGGACAGGCAGGGCCCGGTGAGCAGTACTTC. Protein: CASNPGQAGPGEQYF.

This clonotype was seen at least ten times. The chain is built from TRBV6-5 and TRBJ1-5; no reliable D call. Germline assignment: CDR1 MNHEY and CDR2 SVGAGI. V lost 2 bases, J lost 1 base, and 12 bases lay in between. The CDR3 sequence is 16 residues long. CDR3 sequence reads: CASSYAAPWSNQPQHF. Here the CDR3 DNA reads TGTGCCAGCAGTTACGCGGCTCCTTGGAGCAATCAGCCCCAGCATTTT.

This clonotype was recorded many times. The rearrangement uses TRBV20-1 and TRBJ2-1; D is perhaps TRBD1 or TRBD2 (5 bases each). Between the trimmed V and J ends, which lost 6 bases and 7 bases, there was a span of 16 bases. Germline CDR1 DFQATT, CDR2 SNEGSKA (reference sequence). The CDR3 has 13 amino acids. In DNA form, the CDR3 reads TGCAGTGCCGGGGCCCCTGTGATAAATGAGCAGTTCTTC. Translated: CSAGAPVINEQFF.

About this clonotype: This may be a read error: a much more frequent sequence differs by one nucleotide. The chain combines TRBV29-1 with TRBJ2-5, with D possibly TRBD2 on 5 matching bases. CDR1 and CDR2 from the germline V gene are SQVTM and ANQGSEA. The length of the CDR3 is 9 residues. V lost 7 bases, J lost 11 bases, and 11 bases lay in between. The CDR3 is CSAAPGQYF. The CDR3 DNA reads as TGCAGCGCCGCCCCGGGGCAGTACTTC.

Concerning this clonotype: This sequence may be a read error, since a much larger clone differs from it by one base. The chain recombines TRBV7-8 with TRBJ2-1; TRBD2 matches 11 bases. The V gene end was trimmed by 5 bases and the J gene end by 2 bases; junction bases not matched to a gene: 5. Looked up from germline, CDR1 is SGHVS and CDR2 is FQNEAQ. This CDR3 has 16 amino acids. The CDR3 here is CASSDRGLAAYNEQFF. The DNA for the CDR3 is TGTGCCAGCAGCGACCGGGGACTAGCGGCCTACAATGAGCAGTTCTTC. Complete variable domain (other parts from reference TRBV7-8 and TRBJ2-1): GAGVSQSPRYKVAKRGQDVALRCDPISGHVSLFWYQQALGQGPEFLTYFQNEAQLDKSGLPSDRFFAERPEGSVSTLKIQRTQQEDSAVYLCASSDRGLAAYNEQFFGPGTRLTVL.

This clonotype appeared many times. The chain recombines TRBV7-9 with TRBJ2-3; D unclear. V lost 5 bases to trimming and J lost 6 bases, with 15 bases between them. This CDR3 contains 14 residues. CDR1 and CDR2 (germline): SEHNR, FQNEAQ (reference sequence). In DNA form, the CDR3 reads TGTGCCAGCAGCCAACCCGGGTCCAAGGATACGCAGTATTTT. This codes for CASSQPGSKDTQYF. The full variable domain, completed using reference TRBV7-9 and TRBJ2-3, is DTGVSQNPRHKITKRGQNVTFRCDPISEHNRLYWYRQTLGQGPEFLTYFQNEAQLEKSRLLSDRFSAERPKGSFSTLEIQRTEQGDSAMYLCASSQPGSKDTQYFGPGTRLTVL.

Points on this clonotype: This could be a read error, since a much larger clone is one nucleotide away. The chain links TRBV5-1 to TRBJ2-7; no clear D. Germline loops: CDR1 SGHRS, CDR2 YFSETQ. The length of the CDR3 is 15 residues. V lost 0 bases and J lost 2, with 12 bases in between. The CDR3 region is CASSLGTGTPYEQYF. CDR3 bases: TGCGCCAGCAGCTTGGGGACCGGAACACCCTACGAGCAGTACTTC.

This clonotype came up once. The rearrangement uses TRBV20-1 and TRBJ2-7; 9 nucleotides align to TRBD1. V was clipped by 6 bases and J by 7 bases; unmatched bases: 10. The germline CDR1 and CDR2 sequences are DFQATT and SNEGSKA (reference sequence). CDR3 length: 13 residues. The CDR3 nucleotides are TGCAGTGCCAGCCGGGACAGGGTGAATGAGCAGTACTTC. This codes for CSASRDRVNEQYF.

With regard to this clonotype: A much larger clone is a single base away; this may be a read error. The gene calls are TRBV10-2 and TRBJ1-1; D is perhaps TRBD1 (5 bases). V was shortened by 10 bases and J by 0 bases, with 12 bases between the two germline ends. The CDR3 is made up of 13 amino acids. Germline V gene lookup returns CDR1 WSHSY and CDR2 SAAADI. This CDR3 reads CANVQAMNTEAFF. The CDR3 DNA follows: TGCGCCAACGTACAGGCTATGAACACTGAAGCTTTCTTT.

The chain is built from TRBV21-1 and TRBJ1-6; TRBD1, the table's D call, lacks a check against the DNA. TRBV21-1 corresponds to a pseudogene. This CDR3 comprises 13 residues. This chain's CDR3 is CASSRQGNSPLHF. The CDR3, as DNA: TGTGCCAGCAGCAGGCAGGGAAATTCACCCCTCCACTTT.

This rearrangement joins TRBV9 to TRBJ2-7; D perhaps matches TRBD2 (6 bases). Trimming removed 7 bases from V and 0 bases from J, with 17 bases in between. Germline V gene data show CDR1 as SGDLS and CDR2 as YYNGEE. This CDR3 is 15 amino acids long. The CDR3 bases are TGTGCCAGCGGCCCAACTAGCTCCAGCTCCTACGAGCAGTACTTC. Protein: CASGPTSSSSYEQYF.

Comment on this clonotype: A junction end diverges from the germline sequence, so it may reflect a read error. The rearrangement uses TRBV20-1 and TRBJ2-7; a possible D gene is TRBD2 (6 bases). The CDR3 extends over 13 amino acids. Germline V gives CDR1 DFQATT, CDR2 SNEGSKA (reference sequence). CDR3 amino acids: CGAPQGGSYEQYF. In DNA form, the CDR3 reads TGCGGTGCTCCCCAAGGAGGGAGCTACGAGCAGTACTTC.

This clonotype was picked up many times. This chain joins TRBV5-1 and TRBJ2-3; possible D gene TRBD1, 6 bases. The germline V gene has CDR1 SGHRS and CDR2 YFSETQ. The CDR3 runs 15 residues. V dropped 1 base and J dropped 3 bases, with 12 bases sitting between them. The CDR3 nucleotides are TGCGCCAGCAGCTTGCCCTTGGGGGCAACAGATACGCAGTATTTT. Protein product: CASSLPLGATDTQYF.

This clonotype was detected many times. The chain combines TRBV7-9 with TRBJ2-1, with 11 bases matching TRBD2. Germline assignment: CDR1 SEHNR and CDR2 FQNEAQ (reference sequence). The CDR3 has 20 amino acids. With 5 bases clipped from V and 0 bases from J, the junction kept 15 bases outside the gene matches. This chain's CDR3 is CASSKARGTSGIPSYNEQFF. CDR3 sequence (DNA): TGTGCCAGCAGCAAAGCCCGCGGGACTAGCGGAATCCCCTCCTACAATGAGCAGTTCTTC.

V gene TRBV20-1 combines with J gene TRBJ1-6, with 8 bases identical to TRBD1. The CDR3 has 16 amino acids. The trim removed 0 bases at V and 11 bases at J, leaving 12 bases unmatched. Germline assignment: CDR1 DFQATT and CDR2 SNEGSKA (reference sequence). CDR3: CSARDRKTGAFAPLHF. The CDR3 nucleotides are TGCAGTGCTAGAGATAGAAAGACAGGGGCCTTTGCACCCCTCCACTTT.

This clonotype was seen repeatedly, ten times or more. The chain joins TRBV7-2 to TRBJ2-7; D might be TRBD1 (6 bases). The CDR3 length is 15 residues. Germline V gives CDR1 SGHTA, CDR2 FQGNSA. Trimming stripped 5 bases from V and 2 bases from J, with 16 bases between. The CDR3 DNA reads TGTGCCAGCAGCCGACAAGAACAGGGCCCCTACGAGCAGTACTTC. Translation: CASSRQEQGPYEQYF.

As to this clonotype: This may be a read error: a much more frequent sequence differs by one nucleotide. The rearrangement links TRBV7-9 to TRBJ2-1, with TRBD2 matching 9 bases. Gene TRBJ2-7 matches the end of the DNA better, so the J call may be wrong. Germline values: CDR1 SEHNR, CDR2 FQNEAQ (reference sequence). CDR3 size: 16 residues. CDR3 sequence: CASSLALAGTYNEQYF. CDR3 DNA sequence: TGTGCCAGCAGCTTAGCGCTAGCGGGAACCTACAATGAGCAGTACTTC.

This clonotype has ten or more counts. The DNA for the CDR3 is TGTGCCACCAGTCCGGGGGGTGCTTACAATGAGCAGTTCTTC. It codes for CATSPGGAYNEQFF. V gene TRBV24-1 combines with J gene TRBJ2-1; the match to TRBD2 covers 7 bases. CDR1 KGHDR and CDR2 SFDVKD come from the germline V gene. The CDR3 loop spans 14 amino acids. Trimming took 6 bases from V and 4 from J; bases not matched to a gene: 5.

This clonotype has a count of ten or more. The rearrangement joins TRBV12-3 or TRBV12-4 to TRBJ2-5; maybe TRBD1 (6 bases). V shed 6 bases and J shed 5 bases, with 19 bases lying between them. The CDR3 sequence is 15 residues long. The CDR3 loop is CASRGDRRPSETQYF. CDR3 bases: TGTGCCAGCAGAGGTGACAGGCGGCCATCCGAGACCCAGTACTTC.

The chain recombines TRBV20-1 with TRBJ2-5; no firm D call. Germline lookup yields CDR1 DFQATT and CDR2 SNEGSKA (reference sequence). The V gene lost 5 bases and the J gene lost 0 bases, with 13 bases spanning the gap. The CDR3 extends over 14 amino acids. CDR3 coding DNA: TGCAGTGCTCGACCCCAGGTGTACCAAGAGACCCAGTACTTC. It is translated as CSARPQVYQETQYF.

Many counts were recorded for this clonotype. The chain couples TRBV29-1 to TRBJ2-1; D might be TRBD1 (5 bases). The CDR3 has 12 amino acids. Trimming removed 1 base from V and 8 bases from J, with 9 bases in between. Germline-derived CDR1 and CDR2 are SQVTM and ANQGSEA. The CDR3 region has the DNA TGCAGCGTTGAAGCACAGGTAGATGAGCAGTTCTTC. Translating gives CSVEAQVDEQFF.

This clonotype was recorded at least ten times. The chain combines TRBV13 with TRBJ2-3; 9 nucleotides align to TRBD2. Per the germline V gene, CDR1 is PRHDT and CDR2 is FYEKMQ (reference sequence). The CDR3 sequence is 15 residues long. The V and J ends lost 3 bases and 4 bases, in that order; junction bases with no gene match: 5. CDR3 DNA: TGTGCCAGCAGCTTGGGCGGGGGGGCGTCAGATACGCAGTATTTT. Translated: CASSLGGGASDTQYF. The entire variable domain, with the rest obtained from reference TRBV13 and TRBJ2-3, is as follows: AAGVIQSPRHLIKEKRETATLKCYPIPRHDTVYWYQQGPGQDPQFLISFYEKMQSDKGSIPDRFSAQQFSDYHSELNMSSLELGDSALYFCASSLGGGASDTQYFGPGTRLTVL.

This chain connects TRBV10-3 to TRBJ1-4, with D tentatively TRBD1 (5 bases). CDR1 is ENHRY and CDR2 is SYGVKD in the germline V gene. This CDR3 is built from 16 residues. Trimming cost V 0 bases and J 3 bases, with 11 bases left between them. CDR3 DNA: TGTGCCATCAGTGAGTCGAGGGGCAGGTCTAATGAAAAACTGTTTTTT. It translates to CAISESRGRSNEKLFF.